The entry below describes one T cell receptor beta chain. Its target is unknown. Researchers used 5'RACE with constant-segment primers to make TCR alpha and TCR beta cDNA libraries that carry sample barcodes and UMIs. TCRdb analysed the 5' RACE reads with MiXCR anew, one entry per CDR3 protein. The sample includes fewer than 500,000 distinct CDR3 sequences, approximately 25% seen only once; the top ten take approximately 12%. These data belong to a study of T-cell memory formation after mild COVID-19. For the study at large: Each donor largely had its own TCR clusters. Findings and limits, study-wide: Clones that contracted from day 15 to 85 had balanced CD4/CD8; later expanders were CD4+ biased.

Germline V gives CDR1 LGHNA, CDR2 YNFKEQ. The V end was cut by 0 bases, the J end by 3 bases, with 12 bases between. CDR3 length: 15 amino acids. The rearrangement uses TRBV4-2 and TRBJ2-7; D is unclear. Sequencing was done on a sample of PBMCs or a T cell subset sorted from them (not recorded which). The TCR sequence derives from an adult woman who had mild COVID-19 (a few samples of this study predate the infection). Cell type and time point are not known. CDR3: CASSQEVQLGYEQYF. Here the CDR3 DNA reads TGTGCCAGCAGCCAAGAAGTACAGCTGGGCTACGAGCAGTACTTC.